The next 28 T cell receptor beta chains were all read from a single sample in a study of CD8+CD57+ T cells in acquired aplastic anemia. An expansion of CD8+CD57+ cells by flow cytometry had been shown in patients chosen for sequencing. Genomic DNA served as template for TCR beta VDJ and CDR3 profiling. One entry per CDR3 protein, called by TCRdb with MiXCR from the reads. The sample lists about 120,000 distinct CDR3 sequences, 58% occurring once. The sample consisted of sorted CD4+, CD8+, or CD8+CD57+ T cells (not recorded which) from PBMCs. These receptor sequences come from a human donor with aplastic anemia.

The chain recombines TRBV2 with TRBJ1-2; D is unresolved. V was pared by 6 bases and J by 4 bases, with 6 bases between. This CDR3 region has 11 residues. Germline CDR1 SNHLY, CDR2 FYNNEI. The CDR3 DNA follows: TGTGCCAGCAGAACGGTCTATGGCTACACCTTC. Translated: CASRTVYGYTF.

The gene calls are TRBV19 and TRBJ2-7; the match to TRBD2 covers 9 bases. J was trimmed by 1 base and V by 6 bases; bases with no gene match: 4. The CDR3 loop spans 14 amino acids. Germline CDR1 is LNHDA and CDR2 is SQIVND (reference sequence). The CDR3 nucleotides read TGTGCCAGTAGCAGCGGACTAGCGTCCTACGAGCAGTACTTC. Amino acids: CASSSGLASYEQYF.

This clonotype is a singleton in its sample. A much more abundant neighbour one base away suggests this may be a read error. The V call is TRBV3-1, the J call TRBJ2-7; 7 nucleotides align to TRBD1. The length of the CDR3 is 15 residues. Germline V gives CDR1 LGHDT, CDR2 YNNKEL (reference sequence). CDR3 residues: CACSHPSGGTYEQYF. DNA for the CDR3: TGTGCCTGCAGCCACCCTTCAGGGGGAACGTACGAGCAGTACTTC.

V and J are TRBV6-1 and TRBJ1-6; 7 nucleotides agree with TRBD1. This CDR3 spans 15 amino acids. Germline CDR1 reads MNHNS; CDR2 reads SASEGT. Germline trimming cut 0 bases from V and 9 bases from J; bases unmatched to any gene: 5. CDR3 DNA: TGTGCCAGCAGTGAAGCGGACAGGTTGCCTTCACCCCTCCACTTT. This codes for CASSEADRLPSPLHF.

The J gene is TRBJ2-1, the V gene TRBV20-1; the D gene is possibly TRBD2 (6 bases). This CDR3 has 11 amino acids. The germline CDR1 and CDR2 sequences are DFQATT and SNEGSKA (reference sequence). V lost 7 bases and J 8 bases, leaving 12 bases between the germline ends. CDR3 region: CSEWERDEQFF. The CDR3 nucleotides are TGCAGTGAGTGGGAGCGGGATGAGCAGTTCTTC.

CDR3 nucleotide sequence: TGTGCCATCAGTGAGTCGACATTTCGCTACGAGCAGTACTTC. This encodes CAISESTFRYEQYF. This sequence joins TRBV10-3 and TRBJ2-7; D unresolved. V was clipped by 0 bases and J by 3 bases, with 9 bases between them. The CDR3 runs to 14 residues. Germline CDR1 and CDR2: ENHRY and SYGVKD.

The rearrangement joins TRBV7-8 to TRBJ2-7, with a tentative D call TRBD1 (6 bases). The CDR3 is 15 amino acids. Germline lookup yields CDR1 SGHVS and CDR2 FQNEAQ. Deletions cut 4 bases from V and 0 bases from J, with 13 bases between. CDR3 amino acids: CASSSRTENSYEQYF. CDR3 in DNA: TGTGCCAGCAGCTCCAGGACAGAGAACTCCTACGAGCAGTACTTC.

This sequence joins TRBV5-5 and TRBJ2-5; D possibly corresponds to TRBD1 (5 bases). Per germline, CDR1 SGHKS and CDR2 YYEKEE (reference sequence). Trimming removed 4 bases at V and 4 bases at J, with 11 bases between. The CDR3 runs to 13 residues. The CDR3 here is CASSRGRGETQYF. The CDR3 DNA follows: TGTGCCAGCAGCAGGGGTCGCGGAGAGACCCAGTACTTC.

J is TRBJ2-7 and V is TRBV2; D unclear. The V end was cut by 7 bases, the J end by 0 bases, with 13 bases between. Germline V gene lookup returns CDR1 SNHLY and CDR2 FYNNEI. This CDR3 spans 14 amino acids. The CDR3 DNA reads TGTGCCAGCATCTCAGAAGCAGTCTCCTACGAGCAGTACTTC. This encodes CASISEAVSYEQYF.

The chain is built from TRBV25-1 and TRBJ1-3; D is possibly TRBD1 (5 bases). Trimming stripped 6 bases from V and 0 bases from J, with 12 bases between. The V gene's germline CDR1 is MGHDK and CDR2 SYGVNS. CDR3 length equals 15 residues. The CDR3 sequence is CASSQDTSSGNTIYF. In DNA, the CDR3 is TGTGCCAGCAGCCAGGACACTAGCTCTGGAAACACCATATATTTT.

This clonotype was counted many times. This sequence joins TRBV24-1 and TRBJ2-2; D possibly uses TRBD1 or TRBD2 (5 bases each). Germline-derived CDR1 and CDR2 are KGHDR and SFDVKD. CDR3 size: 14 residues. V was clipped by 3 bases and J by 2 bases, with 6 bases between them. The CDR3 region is CATSDGGNTGELFF. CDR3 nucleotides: TGTGCCACCAGTGATGGGGGAAACACCGGGGAGCTGTTTTTT.

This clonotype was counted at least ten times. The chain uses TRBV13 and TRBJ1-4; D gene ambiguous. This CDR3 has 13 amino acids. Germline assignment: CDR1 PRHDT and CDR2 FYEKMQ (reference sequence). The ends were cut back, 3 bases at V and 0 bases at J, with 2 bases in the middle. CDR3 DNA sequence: TGTGCCAGCAGCTTTACAACTAATGAAAAACTGTTTTTT. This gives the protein CASSFTTNEKLFF.

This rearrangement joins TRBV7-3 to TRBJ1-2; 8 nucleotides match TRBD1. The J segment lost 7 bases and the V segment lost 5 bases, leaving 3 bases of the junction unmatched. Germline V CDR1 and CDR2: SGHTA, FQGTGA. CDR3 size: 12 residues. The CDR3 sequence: CASSVQGGGYTF. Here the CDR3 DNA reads TGTGCCAGCAGCGTACAGGGGGGTGGCTACACCTTC.

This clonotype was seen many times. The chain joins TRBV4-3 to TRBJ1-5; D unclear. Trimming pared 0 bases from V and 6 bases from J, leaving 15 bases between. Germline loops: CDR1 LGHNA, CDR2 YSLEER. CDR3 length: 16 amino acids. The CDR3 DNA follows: TGCGCCAGCAGCCAAGATCGGGGAGTTTCGGGTCAGCCCCAGCATTTT. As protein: CASSQDRGVSGQPQHF.

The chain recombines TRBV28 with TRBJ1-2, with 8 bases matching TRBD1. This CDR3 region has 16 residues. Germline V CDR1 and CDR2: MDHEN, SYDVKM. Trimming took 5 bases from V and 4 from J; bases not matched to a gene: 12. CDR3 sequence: CASSTNGQGYSYGYTF. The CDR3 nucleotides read TGTGCCAGCAGTACCAACGGACAGGGTTATAGCTATGGCTACACCTTC.

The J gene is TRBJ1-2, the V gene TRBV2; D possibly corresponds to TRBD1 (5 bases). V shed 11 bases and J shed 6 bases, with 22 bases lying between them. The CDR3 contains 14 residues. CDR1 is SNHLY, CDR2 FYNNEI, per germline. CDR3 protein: CASQGSLLENGYTF. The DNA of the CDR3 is TGTGCCTCCCAGGGAAGCCTCTTAGAAAATGGCTACACCTTC.

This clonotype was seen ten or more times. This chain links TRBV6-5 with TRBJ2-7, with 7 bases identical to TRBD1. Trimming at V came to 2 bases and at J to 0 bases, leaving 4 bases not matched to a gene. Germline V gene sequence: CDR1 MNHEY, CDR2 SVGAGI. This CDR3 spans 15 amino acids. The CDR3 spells CASSYIGDSSYEQYF. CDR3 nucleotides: TGTGCCAGCAGTTACATCGGGGACAGCTCCTACGAGCAGTACTTC.

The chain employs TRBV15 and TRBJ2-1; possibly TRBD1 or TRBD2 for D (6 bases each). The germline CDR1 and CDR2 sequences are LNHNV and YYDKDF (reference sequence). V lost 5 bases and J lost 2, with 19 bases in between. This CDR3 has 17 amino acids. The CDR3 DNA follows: TGTGCCACCAGCCACCGGAGGGGGGCAGACACCTACAATGAGCAGTTCTTC. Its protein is CATSHRRGADTYNEQFF.

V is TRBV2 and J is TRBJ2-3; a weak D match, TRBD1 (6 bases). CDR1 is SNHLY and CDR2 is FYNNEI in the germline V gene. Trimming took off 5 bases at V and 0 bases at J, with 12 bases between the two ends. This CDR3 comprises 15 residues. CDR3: CASSTGTPSTDTQYF. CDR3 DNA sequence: TGTGCCAGCAGTACCGGGACACCCAGCACAGATACGCAGTATTTT.

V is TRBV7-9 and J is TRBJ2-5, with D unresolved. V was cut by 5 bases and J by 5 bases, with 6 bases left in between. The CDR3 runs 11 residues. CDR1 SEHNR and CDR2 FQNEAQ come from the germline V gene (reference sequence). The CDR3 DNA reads TGTGCCAGCAGCGGCCGGGAGACCCAGTACTTC. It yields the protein CASSGRETQYF.

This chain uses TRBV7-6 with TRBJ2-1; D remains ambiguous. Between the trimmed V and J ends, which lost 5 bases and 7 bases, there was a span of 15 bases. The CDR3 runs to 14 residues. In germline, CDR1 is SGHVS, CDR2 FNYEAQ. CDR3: CASSTRKRENEQFF. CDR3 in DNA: TGTGCCAGCAGCACACGAAAGAGAGAGAATGAGCAGTTCTTC.

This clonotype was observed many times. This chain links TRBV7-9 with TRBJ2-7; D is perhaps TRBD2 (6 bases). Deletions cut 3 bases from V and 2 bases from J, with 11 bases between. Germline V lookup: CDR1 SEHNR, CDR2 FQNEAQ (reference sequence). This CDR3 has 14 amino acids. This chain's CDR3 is CASSFGTPTYEQYF. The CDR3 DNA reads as TGTGCCAGCAGCTTCGGGACTCCGACCTACGAGCAGTACTTC.

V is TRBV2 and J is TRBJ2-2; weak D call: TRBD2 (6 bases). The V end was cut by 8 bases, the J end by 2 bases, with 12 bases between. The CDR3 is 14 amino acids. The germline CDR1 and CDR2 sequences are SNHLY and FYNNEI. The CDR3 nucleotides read TGTGCCAGCCAGCGGGCCTACAACACCGGGGAGCTGTTTTTT. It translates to CASQRAYNTGELFF.

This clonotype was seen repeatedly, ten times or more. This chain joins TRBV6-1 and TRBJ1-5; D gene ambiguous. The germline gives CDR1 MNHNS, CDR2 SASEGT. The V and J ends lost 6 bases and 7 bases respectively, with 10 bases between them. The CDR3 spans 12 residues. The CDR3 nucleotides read TGTGCCAGCAGGGGAGGGAACCAGCCCCAGCATTTT. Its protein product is CASRGGNQPQHF.

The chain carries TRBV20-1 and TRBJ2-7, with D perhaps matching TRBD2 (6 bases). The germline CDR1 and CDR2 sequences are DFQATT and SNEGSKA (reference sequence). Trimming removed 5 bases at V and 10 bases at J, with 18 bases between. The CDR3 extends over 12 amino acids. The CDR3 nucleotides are TGCAGTGCTTGGGGGGTAGCGAACCGTCAGTACTTC. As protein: CSAWGVANRQYF.

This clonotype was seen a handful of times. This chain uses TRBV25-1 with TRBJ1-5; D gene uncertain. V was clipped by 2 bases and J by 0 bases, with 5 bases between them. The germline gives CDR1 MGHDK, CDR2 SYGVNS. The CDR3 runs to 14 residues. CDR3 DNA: TGTGCCAGCAGTGAAGTAGGTAGCAATCAGCCCCAGCATTTT. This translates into CASSEVGSNQPQHF.

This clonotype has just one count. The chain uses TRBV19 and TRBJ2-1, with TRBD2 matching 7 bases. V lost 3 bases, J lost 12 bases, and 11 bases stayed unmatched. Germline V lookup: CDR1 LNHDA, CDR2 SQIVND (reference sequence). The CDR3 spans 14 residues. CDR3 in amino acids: CASSMGGNNERQFF. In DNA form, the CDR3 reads TGTGCCAGTAGTATGGGGGGGAACAATGAGCGGCAGTTCTTC.

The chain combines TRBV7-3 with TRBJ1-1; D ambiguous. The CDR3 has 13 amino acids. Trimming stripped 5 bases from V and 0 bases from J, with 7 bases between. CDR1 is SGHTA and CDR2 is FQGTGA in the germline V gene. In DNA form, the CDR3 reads TGTGCCAGCAGCGAAACTTTGAACACTGAAGCTTTCTTT. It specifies CASSETLNTEAFF.